The source of this T cell receptor (beta chain) is a study of PD-1 blockade in classical Hodgkin lymphoma. This sample's time point: cycle 4 day 1 (C4D1), after more than five weeks of nivolumab. Relapses following autologous stem cell transplantation were seen in all patients, with brentuximab vedotin exposure varying. About this clone itself: Its antigen is still unknown.

Study results and caveats: TCR diversity at baseline was reported to be reduced in newly diagnosed patients relative to healthy donors.

The data were produced by immunoSEQ multiplex PCR, yet TCRdb's version contains in-frame clones alone and is incomplete. The sample has around 50,000 clones; about 75% are singletons. The source material was peripheral blood mononuclear cells (PBMCs), sampled before the fourth cycle of nivolumab. This sequence was found in a human donor with classical Hodgkin lymphoma.

The DNA of the CDR3 is TGTGCCCGACTAGGAGGGAGGGTAGCGGATACGCAGTATTTT. Its protein is CARLGGRVADTQYF. This chain links TRBV28 with TRBJ2-3; 7 bases are shared with TRBD2. The germline V gene has CDR1 MDHEN and CDR2 SYDVKM. CDR3 length equals 14 residues. With V trimmed by 11 bases and J by 6 bases, 14 bases remained unmatched. The whole variable domain, filled in from reference TRBV28 and TRBJ2-3, reads DVKVTQSSRYLVKRTGEKVFLECVQDMDHENMFWYRQDPGLGLRLIYFSYDVKMKEKGDIPEGYSVSREKKERFSLILESASTNQTSMYLCARLGGRVADTQYFGPGTRLTVL.